The 28 T cell receptor beta chains reported below all come from one sample, sequenced in a study of cytomegalovirus exposure and HLA in healthy donors. Primers included in the PCR were 60 Vbeta and 13 Jbeta primers. The table came from immunoSEQ multiplex PCR; TCRdb's copy has only in-frame clones and leaves some out. The table records 95,000 to 150,000 clones, around 67% of them present only once. Sequencing was carried out using PBMCs. The source of these receptors is a woman aged 40 to 49 in good health and CMV-seronegative.

This rearrangement joins TRBV29-1 to TRBJ2-7; perhaps TRBD1 as D (6 bases). This CDR3 has 13 amino acids. Germline CDR1 reads SQVTM; CDR2 reads ANQGSEA. The V end was cut by 3 bases, the J end by 6 bases, with 15 bases between. The CDR3: CSVEFREGGEQYF. Written as DNA, the CDR3 is TGCAGCGTTGAGTTCAGGGAAGGGGGCGAGCAGTACTTC.

The chain recombines TRBV6-5 with TRBJ2-3; D gene uncertain. CDR3 length: 15 residues. The V end lost 6 bases, the J end lost 2 bases, and 15 bases lay between the germline ends. Germline V CDR1 and CDR2: MNHEY, SVGAGI. In DNA, the CDR3 is TGTGCCAGCAGCCCCCGACCCGACAACACAGATACGCAGTATTTT. It yields the protein CASSPRPDNTDTQYF.

The chain joins TRBV5-1 to TRBJ1-2; TRBD1 is a possible D gene (5 bases). This CDR3 has 13 amino acids. V was cut by 2 bases and J by 8 bases, with 13 bases left in between. In germline, CDR1 is SGHRS, CDR2 YFSETQ. This chain's CDR3 is CASSFGGTGGYTF. CDR3 sequence (DNA): TGCGCCAGCAGCTTCGGCGGGACGGGGGGCTACACCTTC.

The rearrangement joins TRBV5-1 to TRBJ2-5; 8 nucleotides align to TRBD1. Per germline, CDR1 SGHRS and CDR2 YFSETQ. V gave up 3 bases and J gave up 2 bases; unmatched junction bases: 3. CDR3 length: 14 amino acids. CDR3: CASSSGQGQETQYF. In nucleotides, the CDR3 is TGCGCCAGCAGCTCCGGACAGGGTCAAGAGACCCAGTACTTC.

The rearrangement links TRBV5-8 to TRBJ2-7; TRBD1 aligns across 7 bases. J gave up 2 bases and V 1 base, and 9 bases lay outside the gene matches. Germline V gives CDR1 SGHTS, CDR2 YDEGEE. The CDR3 runs 16 residues. In nucleotides, the CDR3 is TGTGCCAGCAGCTTGCAAGACGGCAGGGGGACCTACGAGCAGTACTTC. This gives the protein CASSLQDGRGTYEQYF.

J is TRBJ2-5 and V is TRBV7-7; tentative D call: TRBD1 (6 bases). The V gene's germline CDR1 is SSHAT and CDR2 FNYEAQ (reference sequence). V was pared by 1 base and J by 5 bases, with 14 bases between. The CDR3 totals 15 residues. The CDR3 sequence is CASSLGVGARETQYF. Here the CDR3 DNA reads TGTGCCAGCAGCTTAGGGGTGGGGGCACGGGAGACCCAGTACTTC.

In the case of this clone: The junction departs from the called germline gene at one end, perhaps through a read error. The chain uses TRBV13 and TRBJ2-2; possible D gene TRBD2, 5 bases. CDR3 length: 15 amino acids. Germline V gene lookup returns CDR1 PRHDT and CDR2 FYEKMQ (reference sequence). The CDR3 nucleotides are TGTGCCAGCAGCCATTTGTCTGCGAACACCGGGGAGCTGTTTTTC. Its protein is CASSHLSANTGELFF.

V and J are TRBV11-2 and TRBJ2-7, with 11 nucleotides matching TRBD2. Trimming removed 8 bases from V and 4 bases from J; junction bases left unmatched: 13. CDR3 size: 16 residues. Germline CDR1 and CDR2: SGHAT and FQNNGV. The CDR3 region has the DNA TGTGCCAGCGGAGATAGCGGGAGGGCCGGTTCGTACGAGCAGTACTTC. It yields the protein CASGDSGRAGSYEQYF.

Only a few counts were recorded for this clone. The chain has TRBV7-2 and TRBJ2-1; D is unclear. This CDR3 contains 13 residues. Trimming shortened V by 2 bases and J by 6 bases, and 8 bases separated the two germline ends. Germline CDR1 and CDR2: SGHTA and FQGNSA. Here the CDR3 reads CASSLTRVNEQFF. In DNA, the CDR3 is TGTGCCAGCAGCTTAACCCGCGTCAATGAGCAGTTCTTC.

This clone was seen only a few times. The gene calls are TRBV28 and TRBJ1-3; D might be TRBD1 (5 bases). The CDR3 length is 16 residues. V was cut by 8 bases and J by 1 base, with 18 bases left in between. Germline values: CDR1 MDHEN, CDR2 SYDVKM. The CDR3 loop is CASGASGEGSGNTIYF. The CDR3 region has the DNA TGTGCCAGCGGGGCTTCGGGGGAAGGGTCTGGAAACACCATATATTTT.

The gene calls are TRBV4-3 and TRBJ1-1, with D unresolved. CDR3 length: 15 amino acids. Deletions cut 0 bases from V and 0 bases from J, with 8 bases between. CDR1 is LGHNA, CDR2 YSLEER, per germline. CDR3 loop: CASSQDRELNTEAFF. CDR3 DNA sequence: TGCGCCAGCAGCCAAGATAGGGAGTTGAACACTGAAGCTTTCTTT.

The chain employs TRBV7-3 and TRBJ2-3, with 7 positions matching TRBD1. Trimming cost V 2 bases and J 6 bases; bases outside gene matches: 2. Germline CDR1 SGHTA, CDR2 FQGTGA. The CDR3 spans 13 residues. The CDR3 loop is CASSLQGEDTQYF. DNA of the CDR3: TGTGCCAGCAGCTTACAGGGGGAGGATACGCAGTATTTT. Variable domain in full (rest from reference TRBV7-3 and TRBJ2-3): GAGVSQTPSNKVTEKGKYVELRCDPISGHTALYWYRQSLGQGPEFLIYFQGTGAADDSGLPNDRFFAVRPEGSVSTLKIQRTERGDSAVYLCASSLQGEDTQYFGPGTRLTVL.

This clone was seen a handful of times. The CDR3 coding sequence is TGTGCCAGCACCTCCATGCTAGCGCAGCCGTTGACAGATACGCAGTATTTT. It yields the protein CASTSMLAQPLTDTQYF. V gene TRBV7-8 combines with J gene TRBJ2-3, with D possibly TRBD2 on 6 matching bases. The CDR3 spans 17 residues. Germline loops: CDR1 SGHVS, CDR2 FQNEAQ. Trimming took 7 bases from V and 3 from J, leaving 23 bases between them. Complete variable domain (other parts from reference TRBV7-8 and TRBJ2-3): GAGVSQSPRYKVAKRGQDVALRCDPISGHVSLFWYQQALGQGPEFLTYFQNEAQLDKSGLPSDRFFAERPEGSVSTLKIQRTQQEDSAVYLCASTSMLAQPLTDTQYFGPGTRLTVL.

The genes are TRBV6-5 and TRBJ2-5, with 9 bases lining up with TRBD2. Germline V gene sequence: CDR1 MNHEY, CDR2 SVGAGI. There are 14 residues in the CDR3. V was pared by 6 bases and J by 4 bases, with 6 bases of the junction left unmatched. The CDR3 DNA sequence: TGTGCCAGCAGACCGCGGGGGGGAAGAGAGACCCAGTACTTC. Its translation: CASRPRGGRETQYF.

The chain recombines TRBV5-4 with TRBJ2-4, with 7 nucleotides matching TRBD1. The ends lost 4 bases at V and 4 bases at J; junction bases unmatched: 8. CDR3 size: 15 residues. Germline lookup yields CDR1 SGHNT and CDR2 YYREEE (reference sequence). The CDR3 DNA sequence: TGTGCCAGCAGCGCCGTTAGGGACAGTAAAAACATTCAGTACTTC. Translated: CASSAVRDSKNIQYF. Combining the CDR3 with reference TRBV5-4 and TRBJ2-4 gives the whole variable domain ETGVTQSPTHLIKTRGQQVTLRCSSQSGHNTVSWYQQALGQGPQFIFQYYREEENGRGNFPPRFSGLQFPNYSSELNVNALELDDSALYLCASSAVRDSKNIQYFGAGTRLSVL.

The chain links TRBV19 to TRBJ2-3; D is possibly TRBD2 (6 bases). V lost 5 bases and J 6 bases, leaving 15 bases between the germline ends. Germline lookup yields CDR1 LNHDA and CDR2 SQIVND (reference sequence). The CDR3 loop spans 14 amino acids. CDR3 DNA sequence: TGTGCCAGTAGTCTTGATGCTAGCGAGGATACGCAGTATTTT. Amino acids: CASSLDASEDTQYF. Combining the CDR3 with reference TRBV19 and TRBJ2-3 gives the whole variable domain DGGITQSPKYLFRKEGQNVTLSCEQNLNHDAMYWYRQDPGQGLRLIYYSQIVNDFQKGDIAEGYSVSREKKESFPLTVTSAQKNPTAFYLCASSLDASEDTQYFGPGTRLTVL.

The chain joins TRBV13 to TRBJ2-7; 9 nucleotides align to TRBD2. The length of the CDR3 is 15 residues. Trimming took 5 bases from V and 1 from J; bases not matched to a gene: 6. Germline CDR1 PRHDT, CDR2 FYEKMQ (reference sequence). The DNA for the CDR3 is TGTGCCAGCAGCCCCCAGCGGGGGGCATCCTACGAGCAGTACTTC. It encodes CASSPQRGASYEQYF.

This clone was seen only a few times. The V and J genes are TRBV9 and TRBJ2-6; D is possibly TRBD1 (6 bases). Germline V gene data show CDR1 as SGDLS and CDR2 as YYNGEE. This CDR3 has 16 amino acids. V was cut by 2 bases and J by 4 bases, with 13 bases left in between. CDR3 protein: CASSVTQGSGANVLTF. The DNA for the CDR3 is TGTGCCAGCAGCGTGACACAGGGATCAGGGGCCAACGTCCTGACTTTC.

The chain is built from TRBV6-6 and TRBJ1-2; D is unresolved. In germline, CDR1 is MNHNY, CDR2 SVGAGI (reference sequence). The CDR3 runs 12 residues. V lost 8 bases and J 2 bases, leaving 9 bases between the germline ends. The CDR3 sequence: CASLALNYGYTF. The CDR3 region has the DNA TGTGCCAGCCTAGCCCTAAACTATGGCTACACCTTC.

This clone was observed a few times. The chain recombines TRBV21-1 with TRBJ2-7; the table names TRBD2, a call not compared with the DNA. TRBV21-1 is described as a pseudogene. The CDR3 has 13 residues. Here the CDR3 reads CASTQRPGTEQYF. The CDR3 nucleotides are TGTGCCAGCACCCAAAGGCCCGGGACTGAGCAGTACTTC.

The chain carries TRBV6-1 and TRBJ1-5; no firm D call. V lost 11 bases and J 5 bases, leaving 16 bases between the germline ends. The germline gives CDR1 MNHNS, CDR2 SASEGT. The CDR3 runs to 13 residues. CDR3 in amino acids: CAHSLEDYQPQHF. CDR3 DNA: TGTGCCCACTCCTTAGAGGACTATCAGCCCCAGCATTTT.

Details on this clone: Compared with germline, one end of the junction differs, possibly owing to a read error. J is TRBJ1-1 and V is TRBV7-2; unclear D gene. This CDR3 is built from 11 residues. CDR1 is SGHTA and CDR2 is FQGNSA in the germline V gene. The CDR3 nucleotides read TGTGCCAGCAGCTTAGCAGTCGAAGCTTCCTTT. Protein product: CASSLAVEASF.

The V call is TRBV18, the J call TRBJ1-6; D may be TRBD1 (6 bases). The germline V gene has CDR1 KGHSH and CDR2 LQKENI. The CDR3 runs 14 residues. The V end lost 4 bases, the J end lost 5 bases, and 9 bases lay between the germline ends. The CDR3: CASSRTENNSPLHF. DNA for the CDR3: TGTGCCAGCTCACGGACAGAGAATAATTCACCCCTCCACTTT.

The rearrangement uses TRBV28 and TRBJ1-3; 8 nucleotides agree with TRBD1. The CDR3 contains 16 residues. The V gene's germline CDR1 is MDHEN and CDR2 SYDVKM. The trim removed 2 bases at V and 1 base at J, leaving 4 bases unmatched. CDR3 sequence (DNA): TGTGCCAGCAGTTTACTTCGGACAGGGTCTGGAAACACCATATATTTT. This gives the protein CASSLLRTGSGNTIYF. Looking up the rest from reference TRBV28 and TRBJ1-3 gives the full variable domain: DVKVTQSSRYLVKRTGEKVFLECVQDMDHENMFWYRQDPGLGLRLIYFSYDVKMKEKGDIPEGYSVSREKKERFSLILESASTNQTSMYLCASSLLRTGSGNTIYFGEGSWLTVV.

V usage is TRBV7-2 and J usage is TRBJ2-5; 8 bases match TRBD2. The CDR3 is made up of 16 amino acids. Germline lookup yields CDR1 SGHTA and CDR2 FQGNSA. With 2 bases clipped from V and 4 bases from J, the junction kept 9 bases outside the gene matches. Here the CDR3 reads CASSLPVGGARETQYF. The CDR3 nucleotides are TGTGCCAGCAGCTTACCGGTCGGGGGGGCGCGAGAGACCCAGTACTTC.

The chain recombines TRBV5-1 with TRBJ2-7; perhaps TRBD1 as D (6 bases). V lost 6 bases to trimming and J lost 5 bases, with 18 bases between them. Germline V gene sequence: CDR1 SGHRS, CDR2 YFSETQ. The CDR3 contains 14 residues. This chain's CDR3 is CASTRGPGPDEQYF. In DNA, the CDR3 is TGCGCCAGCACCAGGGGACCTGGGCCGGACGAGCAGTACTTC.

The chain combines TRBV7-2 with TRBJ1-5, with D uncertain. The V gene lost 4 bases and the J gene lost 3 bases, with 7 bases spanning the gap. The length of the CDR3 is 13 residues. Germline assignment: CDR1 SGHTA and CDR2 FQGNSA. CDR3 amino acids: CASSSRANQPQHF. Here the CDR3 DNA reads TGTGCCAGCAGCTCGCGGGCCAATCAGCCCCAGCATTTT.

V usage is TRBV11-2 and J usage is TRBJ1-1, with D tentatively TRBD1 (6 bases). The CDR3 totals 14 residues. V was trimmed by 4 bases and J by 6 bases, leaving 15 bases between them. Germline CDR1 reads SGHAT; CDR2 reads FQNNGV. For the CDR3, the DNA is TGTGCCAGCAGCTCCCGCACAGGGAGCCCTGAAGCTTTCTTT. Its translation is CASSSRTGSPEAFF.